The 4 T cell receptor beta chains reported below all come from one sample, sequenced in a study of CD8 T cells in Susac syndrome. When the RNA was reverse transcribed, random hexamers were used with an input of about 0.5 to 1 ug. MiXCR, run by TCRdb on the immunoSEQ multiplex PCR reads, gives a single entry per CDR3 protein. The sample lists under 200,000 distinct CDR3 sequences, roughly 94% occurring once. Sequencing was performed on CD4+ T cells from PBMCs. These TCRs come from a human donor with Susac syndrome.

In regard to this clonotype: Relative to the germline gene, one junction end is altered; a read error may explain this. The chain is built from TRBV30 and TRBJ2-5; D uncertain. This CDR3 comprises 16 residues. Looked up from germline, CDR1 is GTSNPN and CDR2 is SVGIG (reference sequence). CDR3: CAWSVSFIWTQGTQYF. DNA of the CDR3: TGTGCCTGGAGTGTGTCGTTTATTTGGACCCAAGGGACCCAGTACTTC. The full variable domain, rest sourced from reference TRBV30 and TRBJ2-5, is SQTIHQWPATLVQPVGSPLSLECTVEGTSNPNLYWYRQAAGRGLQLLFYSVGIGQISSEVPQNLSASRPQDRQFILSSKKLLLSDSGFYLCAWSVSFIWTQGTQYFGPGTRLLVL.

This chain links TRBV7-9 with TRBJ1-6; 10 bases line up with TRBD1. With 5 bases clipped from V and 3 bases from J, the junction kept 10 bases outside the gene matches. The CDR3 spans 18 residues. Germline V gene data show CDR1 as SEHNR and CDR2 as FQNEAQ (reference sequence). The CDR3 loop is CASSRDRGRSNYNSPLHF. The CDR3 coding sequence is TGTGCCAGCAGCCGCGACAGGGGGCGATCCAACTATAATTCACCCCTCCACTTT.

DNA of the CDR3: TGCAGTGCTTGTCCTGCAGGTAGAGGGACAGATACGCAGTATTTT. Amino acids: CSACPAGRGTDTQYF. This sequence joins TRBV20-1 and TRBJ2-3; tentatively, D is TRBD2 (5 bases). V was pared by 5 bases and J by 3 bases, with 18 bases between. The CDR3 is 15 amino acids. Germline CDR1 and CDR2: DFQATT and SNEGSKA (reference sequence).

The chain joins TRBV30 to TRBJ1-1; D not resolved. The germline CDR1 and CDR2 sequences are GTSNPN and SVGIG (reference sequence). There are 12 residues in the CDR3. V was trimmed by 1 base and J by 6 bases, leaving 9 bases between them. CDR3 region: CAWSDGPSEAFF. The CDR3 DNA reads TGTGCCTGGAGTGACGGGCCCTCTGAAGCTTTCTTT.